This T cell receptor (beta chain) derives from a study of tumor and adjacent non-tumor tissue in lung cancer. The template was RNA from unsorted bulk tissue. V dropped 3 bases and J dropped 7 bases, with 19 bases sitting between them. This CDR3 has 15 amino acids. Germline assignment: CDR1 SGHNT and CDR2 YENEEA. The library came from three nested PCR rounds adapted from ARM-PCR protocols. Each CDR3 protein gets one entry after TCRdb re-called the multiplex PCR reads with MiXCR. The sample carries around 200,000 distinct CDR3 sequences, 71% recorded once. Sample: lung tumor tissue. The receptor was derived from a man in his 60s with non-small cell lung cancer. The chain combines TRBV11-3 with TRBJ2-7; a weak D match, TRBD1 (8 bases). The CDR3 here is CASSFPVTGDYEQYF. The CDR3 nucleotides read TGTGCCAGCAGCTTCCCCGTGACAGGGGACTATGAGCAGTACTTC.